The entry that follows covers one TCR beta chain sequence. Its specificity is unknown. The CDR3 length is 14 residues. Germline-derived CDR1 and CDR2 are MNHNY and SVGAGI (reference sequence). V shed 0 bases and J shed 3 bases, with 9 bases lying between them. This specimen comes from a study of cytomegalovirus exposure and HLA in healthy donors. Whole-study results and caveats: Among the CMV-associated chains, three were confirmed in vitro as specific for CMV antigens. Per published reports, the classifier diagnosed cytomegalovirus status with high specificity and sensitivity. Cytomegalovirus-associated status was assigned to about 150 TCR beta chains.

Assay: immunoSEQ multiplex PCR; the TCRdb copy retains only in-frame clones and omits some. Among 110,000 to 150,000 clones listed, approximately 84% were seen once. The source is a woman in her 30s in good health and CMV-seronegative. Sequenced sample: PBMCs. V usage is TRBV6-6 and J usage is TRBJ2-7, with D possibly being TRBD1 (6 bases). The CDR3 region has the DNA TGTGCCAGCAGTTACTCGGGACAAGACTACGAGCAGTACTTC. Residues: CASSYSGQDYEQYF.